The sample holds a few counts of the clone carrying this T cell receptor (beta chain). The germline gives CDR1 MGHDK, CDR2 SYGVNS. The J segment lost 3 bases and the V segment lost 6 bases, leaving 4 bases of the junction unmatched. This CDR3 is built from 13 residues. TCRdb called the RT-PCR reads again in MiXCR, with one record for every CDR3 protein. The sample lists fewer than 500,000 distinct CDR3 sequences; roughly 17% were seen once. This entry is derived from a study of patients and donors after allogeneic stem cell transplantation. This chain joins TRBV25-1 and TRBJ1-1; 7 bases are a match to TRBD1. Sequencing was carried out using blood, either unsorted or a sorted T cell fraction (not recorded which). The sequence came from a human donor who was either an allogeneic HSCT recipient or a stem cell or donor lymphocyte infusion donor (not recorded which). It is not recorded whose cells these are; they may come from a transplant donor. The CDR3 is CASSTRGYTEAFF. DNA of the CDR3: TGTGCCAGCAGCACCAGGGGGTACACTGAAGCTTTCTTT.